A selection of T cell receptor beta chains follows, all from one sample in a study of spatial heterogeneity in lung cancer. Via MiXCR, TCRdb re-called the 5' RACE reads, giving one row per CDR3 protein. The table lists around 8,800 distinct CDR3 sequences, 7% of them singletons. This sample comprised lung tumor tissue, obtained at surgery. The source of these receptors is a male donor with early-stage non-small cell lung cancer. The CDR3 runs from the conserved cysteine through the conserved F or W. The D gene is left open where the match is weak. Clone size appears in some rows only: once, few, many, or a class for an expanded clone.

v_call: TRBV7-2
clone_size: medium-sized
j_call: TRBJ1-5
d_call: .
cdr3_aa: CASSFVRGPNQPQHF
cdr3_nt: TGTGCCAGCAGCTTTGTTAGGGGTCCAAATCAGCCCCAGCATTTT

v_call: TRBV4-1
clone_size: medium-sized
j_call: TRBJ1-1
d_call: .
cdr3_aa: CASSQDRVRRNTEAFF
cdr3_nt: TGCGCCAGCAGCCAAGACAGGGTAAGGAGAAACACTGAAGCTTTCTTT

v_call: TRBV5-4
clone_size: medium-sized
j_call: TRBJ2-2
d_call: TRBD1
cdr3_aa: CASSLLLRGGKTGELFF
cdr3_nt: TGTGCCAGCAGCTTGCTGCTGAGAGGGGGCAAAACCGGGGAGCTGTTTTTT

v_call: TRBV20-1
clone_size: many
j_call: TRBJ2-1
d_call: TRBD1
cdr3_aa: CSSRTGYNEQFF
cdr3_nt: TGCAGTTCGAGGACAGGCTACAATGAGCAGTTCTTC

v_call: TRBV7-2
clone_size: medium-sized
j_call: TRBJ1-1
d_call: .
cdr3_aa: CASSSGPRRNTEAFF
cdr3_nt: TGTGCCAGCAGCTCCGGGCCCCGAAGGAACACTGAAGCTTTCTTT

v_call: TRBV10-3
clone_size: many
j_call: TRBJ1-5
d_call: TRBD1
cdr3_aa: CAIKQGAGQPQHF
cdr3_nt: TGTGCCATCAAGCAGGGGGCCGGCCAGCCCCAGCATTTT

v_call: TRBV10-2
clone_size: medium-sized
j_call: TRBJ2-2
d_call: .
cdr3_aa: CASRGLGAGELFF
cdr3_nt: TGCGCCAGCCGCGGACTGGGGGCCGGGGAGCTGTTTTTT

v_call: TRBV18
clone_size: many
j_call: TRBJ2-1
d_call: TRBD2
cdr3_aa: CASSPSGNSYNEQFF
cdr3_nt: TGTGCCAGCTCACCGAGCGGGAACTCCTACAATGAGCAGTTCTTC

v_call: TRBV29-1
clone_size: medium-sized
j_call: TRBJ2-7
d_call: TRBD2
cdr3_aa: CSVGGGPYEQYF
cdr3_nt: TGCAGCGTTGGCGGGGGTCCCTACGAGCAGTACTTC

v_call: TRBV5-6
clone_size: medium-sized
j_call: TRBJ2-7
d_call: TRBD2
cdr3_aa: CASSLGAAGGAEQYF
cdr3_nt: TGTGCCAGCAGCTTGGGGGCAGCGGGAGGAGCCGAGCAGTACTTC

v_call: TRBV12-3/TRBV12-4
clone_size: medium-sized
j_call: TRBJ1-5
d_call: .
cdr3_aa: CASSLRIPGQGSNQPQHF
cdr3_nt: TGTGCCAGCAGTTTAAGGATCCCCGGGCAAGGCAGCAATCAGCCCCAGCATTTT

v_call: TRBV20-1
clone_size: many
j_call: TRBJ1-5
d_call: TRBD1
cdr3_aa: CSARPTPGGDSQPQHF
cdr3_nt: TGCAGTGCTAGACCGACTCCCGGAGGGGACAGTCAGCCCCAGCATTTT

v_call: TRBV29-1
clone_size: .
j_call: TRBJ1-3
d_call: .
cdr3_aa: CSVGPSVGNTIYF
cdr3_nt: TGCAGCGTTGGGCCCTCAGTAGGAAACACCATATATTTT

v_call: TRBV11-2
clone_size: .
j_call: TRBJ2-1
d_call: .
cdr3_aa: CASSLDRVTVLYNEQFF
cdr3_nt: TGTGCCAGCAGCTTAGATAGGGTGACGGTACTATACAATGAGCAGTTCTTC

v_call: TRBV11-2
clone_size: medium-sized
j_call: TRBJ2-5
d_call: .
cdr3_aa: CASSLQVVETQYF
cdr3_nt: TGTGCCAGCAGCTTGCAGGTGGTTGAGACCCAGTACTTC

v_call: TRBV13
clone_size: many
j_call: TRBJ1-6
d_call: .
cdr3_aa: CASSFQGSRTNSPLHF
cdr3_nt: TGTGCCAGCAGCTTTCAGGGGTCGAGAACAAATTCACCCCTCCACTTT

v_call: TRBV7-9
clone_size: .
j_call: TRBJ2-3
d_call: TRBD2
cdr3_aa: CASSVRTSEADTQYF
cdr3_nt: TGTGCCAGCAGCGTACGGACTAGCGAGGCAGATACGCAGTATTTT

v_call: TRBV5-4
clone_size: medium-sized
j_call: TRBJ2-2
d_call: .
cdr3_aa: CASSMNTGELFF
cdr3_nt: TGTGCCAGCAGCATGAACACCGGGGAGCTGTTTTTT

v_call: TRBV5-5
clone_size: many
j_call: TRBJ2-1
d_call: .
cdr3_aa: CVSSLATGYNEQFF
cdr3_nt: TGTGTCAGCAGCTTGGCTACCGGGTACAATGAGCAGTTCTTC